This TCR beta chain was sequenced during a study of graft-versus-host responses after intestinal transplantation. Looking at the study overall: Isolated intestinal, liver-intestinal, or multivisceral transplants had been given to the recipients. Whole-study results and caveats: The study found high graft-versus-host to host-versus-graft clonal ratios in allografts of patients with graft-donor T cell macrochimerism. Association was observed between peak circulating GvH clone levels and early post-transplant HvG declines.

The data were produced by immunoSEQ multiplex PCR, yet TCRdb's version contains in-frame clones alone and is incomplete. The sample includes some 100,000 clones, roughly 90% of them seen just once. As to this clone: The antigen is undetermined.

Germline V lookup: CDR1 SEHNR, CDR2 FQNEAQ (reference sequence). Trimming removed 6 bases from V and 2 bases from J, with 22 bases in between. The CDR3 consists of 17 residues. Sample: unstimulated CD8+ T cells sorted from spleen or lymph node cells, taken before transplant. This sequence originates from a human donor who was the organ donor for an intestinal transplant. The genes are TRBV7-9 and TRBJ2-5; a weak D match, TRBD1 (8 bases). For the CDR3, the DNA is TGTGCCAGCAGTCGACTACAGGGGGAGGGTAGACAAGAGACCCAGTACTTC. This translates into CASSRLQGEGRQETQYF.